Each of the 2 T cell receptor beta chains below was sequenced from the same sample in a study of T cells in Graves' hyperthyroidism and ophthalmopathy. The investigators amplified TCR beta CDR3 regions from RNA transcripts. A set of HTBI primers served as the primers for a first-round RT-PCR of the TCR CDR3. TCRdb redid the calling of the multiplex PCR reads with MiXCR, one entry per CDR3 protein. The sample includes 380,000 or so distinct CDR3 sequences, approximately 14% of them seen just once. Material for sequencing was blood. These receptors all come from a woman aged 25 to 39 with Graves' hyperthyroidism.

The table lists this clonotype with many counts. The chain employs TRBV30 and TRBJ1-1; D is uncertain. This CDR3 has 12 amino acids. Germline V CDR1 and CDR2: GTSNPN, SVGIG (reference sequence). Between the trimmed V and J ends, which lost 5 bases and 2 bases, there was a span of 9 bases. CDR3 protein: CAWDGANTEAFF. The CDR3 nucleotides read TGTGCCTGGGATGGCGCAAACACTGAAGCTTTCTTT.

This clonotype was seen a few times. The chain recombines TRBV3-1 with TRBJ1-4, with a tentative D call TRBD1 (6 bases). CDR1 is LGHDT, CDR2 YNNKEL, per germline (reference sequence). V was cut by 0 bases and J by 5 bases, with 19 bases left in between. This CDR3 comprises 18 residues. The CDR3 here is CASSQDWGGPVTNEKLFF. The CDR3 bases are TGTGCCAGCAGCCAAGATTGGGGGGGCCCCGTCACAAATGAAAAACTGTTTTTT.